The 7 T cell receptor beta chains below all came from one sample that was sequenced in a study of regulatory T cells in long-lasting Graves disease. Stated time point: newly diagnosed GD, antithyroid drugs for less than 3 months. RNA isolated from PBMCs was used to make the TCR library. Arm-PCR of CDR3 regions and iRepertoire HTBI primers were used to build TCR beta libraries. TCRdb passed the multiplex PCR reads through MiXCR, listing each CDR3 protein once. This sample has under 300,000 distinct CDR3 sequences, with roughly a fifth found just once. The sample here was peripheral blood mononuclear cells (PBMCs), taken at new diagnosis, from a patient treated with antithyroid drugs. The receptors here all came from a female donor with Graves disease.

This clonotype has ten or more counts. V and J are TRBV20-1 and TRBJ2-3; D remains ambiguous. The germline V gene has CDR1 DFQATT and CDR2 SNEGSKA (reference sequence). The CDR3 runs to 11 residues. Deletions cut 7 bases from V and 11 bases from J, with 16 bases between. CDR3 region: CSVLSRLGQYF. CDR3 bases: TGCAGTGTCCTATCTAGGCTCGGGCAGTATTTT.

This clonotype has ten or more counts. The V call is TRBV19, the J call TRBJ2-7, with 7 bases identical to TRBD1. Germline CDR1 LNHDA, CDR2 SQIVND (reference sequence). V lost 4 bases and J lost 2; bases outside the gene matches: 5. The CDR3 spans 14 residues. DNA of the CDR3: TGTGCCAGTAGTACTCGGACAGGACCCTACGAGCAGTACTTC. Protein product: CASSTRTGPYEQYF.

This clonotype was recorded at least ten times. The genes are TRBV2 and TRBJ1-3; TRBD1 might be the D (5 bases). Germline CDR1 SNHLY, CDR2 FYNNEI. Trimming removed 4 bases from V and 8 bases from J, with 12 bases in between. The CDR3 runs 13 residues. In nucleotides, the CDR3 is TGTGCCAGCAGTGGGGACGAGGTGGACACCATATATTTT. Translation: CASSGDEVDTIYF.

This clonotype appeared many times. CDR3 nucleotide sequence: TGTGCCAGCAGCTCGAGGGCGACCGGCGGCTACACCTTC. It specifies CASSSRATGGYTF. V is TRBV7-2 and J is TRBJ1-2; D gene ambiguous. The CDR3 consists of 13 residues. Germline values: CDR1 SGHTA, CDR2 FQGNSA. Trimming shortened V by 4 bases and J by 8 bases, and 14 bases separated the two germline ends. The full variable domain, rest sourced from reference TRBV7-2 and TRBJ1-2, is GAGVSQSPSNKVTEKGKDVELRCDPISGHTALYWYRQSLGQGLEFLIYFQGNSAPDKSGLPSDRFSAERTGGSVSTLTIQRTQQEDSAVYLCASSSRATGGYTFGSGTRLTVV.

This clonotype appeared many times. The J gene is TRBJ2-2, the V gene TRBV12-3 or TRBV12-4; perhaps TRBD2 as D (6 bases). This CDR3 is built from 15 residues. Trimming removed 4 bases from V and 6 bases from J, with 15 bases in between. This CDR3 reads CASSSAGRRAGELFF. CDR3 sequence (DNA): TGTGCCAGCAGTTCAGCCGGAAGGAGGGCCGGGGAGCTGTTTTTT.

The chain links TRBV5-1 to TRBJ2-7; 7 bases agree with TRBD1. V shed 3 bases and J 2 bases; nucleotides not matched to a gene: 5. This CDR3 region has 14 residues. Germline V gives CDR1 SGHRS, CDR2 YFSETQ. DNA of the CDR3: TGCGCCAGCAGCTCGAGGACAGGTACCTACGAGCAGTACTTC. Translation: CASSSRTGTYEQYF.

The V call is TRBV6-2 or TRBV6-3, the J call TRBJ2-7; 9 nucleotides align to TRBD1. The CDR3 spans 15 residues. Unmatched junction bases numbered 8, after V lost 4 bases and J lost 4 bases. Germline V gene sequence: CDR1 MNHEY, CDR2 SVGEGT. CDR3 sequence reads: CASSSGQGRGYEQYF. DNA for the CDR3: TGTGCCAGCAGTTCGGGACAGGGCCGGGGGTACGAGCAGTACTTC.